This T cell receptor beta chain is from a study of identical twins (dated by TCRdb to 2016 to 2017). Regarding the study in general: To test whether fetal clonotypes persist, the study used deep sequencing on TCR alpha and beta repertoires from monozygotic twins, unrelated adults of various ages, and cord blood. Replicate twin experiments were performed at different times using different library preparation protocols to rule out contamination. Findings and caveats that apply to the study as a whole: Excess twin sharing in beta out-of-frame sequences was weaker because fewer shared sequences lowered the signal-to-noise ratio. Zero-insertion analyses could be partly confounded by invariant T cells such as MAIT and iNKT, though diverse VJ usage argued against such confounding for most clonotypes. Compared with coincidental sharing between unrelated individuals, an excess of low generation-probability sequences was observed among out-of-frame TCR alpha sequences shared between twins. Fewer insertions were carried by abundant cord blood beta clonotypes, a similar but weaker trend appeared in young adult naive repertoires, and no such trend appeared in memory repertoires. Recombination models systematically underestimated out-of-frame TCR alpha sharing in monozygotic twins but agreed with sharing between unrelated individuals. Because the same donors could not be followed over many years, the conclusions depended on cross-sectional statistical analysis.

V is cut by 0 bases and J by 0 bases, and the space between the germline ends is 4 bases. From its cysteine to its phenylalanine, the CDR3 spans 14 amino acids. Solely the CDR3 DNA is kept, with 42 bases framed from the first base. CDR1 and CDR2 were assigned from the germline V gene as LGHNA and YSLEER. Receptors were amplified or captured by 5' RACE. The data were produced on an Illumina HiSeq 2000. Template switching added a universal primer binding site, and the final cDNA carried a unique molecular identifier that allowed TCR cDNA molecules to be counted accurately. Specific primers in the conserved constant-segment region were used to synthesize first-strand cDNA for the TCR alpha and beta chains. To control for contamination, every cDNA library was double barcoded, receiving both a SMART-Mk sample barcode and Illumina barcodes. Two successive PCR steps introduced TruSeq adapter sequences along with Illumina sample barcodes. TCR alpha and beta cDNA libraries were sequenced on the Illumina HiSeq platform with custom primers. As for how the authors treated the data: Unique molecular identifiers were extracted from raw reads with MiGEC, and CDR3 positions were determined with MiXCR. For each individual, recombination models were inferred using an EM algorithm with the repgenHMM and IGoR tools. Shared clonotype analysis was performed with the tcR package in R, normalizing sharing by the product of cloneset sizes. Out-of-frame nonproductive sequences were analyzed to study raw recombination free of thymic and clonal selection effects. TCRdb reprocessed the public reads (quality trimming at Q25 with fastp, clone calling with MiXCR) and kept in-frame beta chains. Each entry merges the rows of one CDR3 protein and shows their most common DNA and genes. TCRdb's processing, not the study's, gives the V and J calls here. This sample has roughly 770,000 distinct CDR3 sequences in its table, and approximately 18% of those were observed once. Roughly 14% of the sample is in the top ten clones.

As regards this clonotype: Its antigen is still unknown. It has no much larger one-base neighbor in the sample; base qualities were not kept.

Every donor in the study was a healthy Caucasian. Three pairs of female monozygotic twins, all aged 18 to 29 years, made up the twin cohort. Peripheral blood mononuclear cells were used as the source from which RNA for TCR libraries was isolated. This same sample was also taken into another study, of T cells expressing NK-cell markers. As the second paper documents: Three sorted T-cell subsets (CD3+CD56+NKG2C+, CD3+CD56+NKG2C- and CD3+CD56-NKG2C+) from several donors had their TCR beta-chain repertoires profiled. Seven of the eight sequenced donors were HCMV-seropositive and one was HCMV-seronegative. In several experiments an anti-gammadeltaTCR antibody was added to restrict sorting to alphabetaTCR-expressing T cells. In over 5 donors, the dominant CD3+CD56+NKG2C+ clonotypes were among the top 10 CD8+ clonotypes and accounted for roughly 1.0-8% of CD8+ T cells. Those dominant clonotypes were again the most abundant among CD3+CD56-NKG2C+ cells in a handful of donors, at about 28.3-65%. Whether the expanded NKG2C-expressing T cell clones were specific for HCMV antigens remained unclear. All eight donors whose samples were sequenced were randomly selected healthy volunteers, three of them men and five women. A commercial ELISA kit detecting HCMV-specific IgG in serum was used to determine HCMV serostatus. For over five donors, unsorted PBMC were also used to sequence bulk peripheral blood T-cell repertoires. Reads were demultiplexed and grouped by UMI with MIGEC, and clonotypes were assembled and quantified with MiTCR. Only TCR cDNA sequences supported by at least two reads were kept to exclude erroneous sequences. Downstream repertoire analysis used the tcR package, and clonotypes were matched across fractions by CDR3 nucleotide sequence plus V segment. VDJmatch was used to annotate antigen specificity against VDJdb, with one amino acid substitution allowed in CDR3.

The chain is encoded by TRBV4-3 joined to TRBJ2-3, with no confident D gene call. Material: PBMCs. The receptor was derived from a young woman in good health. This receptor carries the CDR3 CASSQEASTDTQYF. The nucleotide sequence reads as follows: TGCGCCAGCAGCCAAGAGGCTAGCACAGATACGCAGTATTTT.